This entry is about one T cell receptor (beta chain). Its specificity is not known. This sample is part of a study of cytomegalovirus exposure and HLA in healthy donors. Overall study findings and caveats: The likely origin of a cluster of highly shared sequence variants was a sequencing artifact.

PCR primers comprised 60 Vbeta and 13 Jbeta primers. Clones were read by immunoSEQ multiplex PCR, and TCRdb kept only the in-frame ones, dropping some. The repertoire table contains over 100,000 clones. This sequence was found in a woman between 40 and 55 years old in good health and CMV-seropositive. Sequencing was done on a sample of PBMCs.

The CDR3 coding sequence is TGTGCCAGCAGCCATGGACTAGCGGGAAAATATAACGAGCAGTACTTC. Protein sequence: CASSHGLAGKYNEQYF. The chain has TRBV6-6 and TRBJ2-7; TRBD2 aligns across 12 bases. The CDR3 is 16 residues long. After removal of 6 bases from V and 5 bases from J, the junction contained 11 bases not matched to a gene. Per germline, CDR1 MNHNY and CDR2 SVGAGI (reference sequence).